This TCR beta chain was recovered during a study of identical twins. This clonotype was detected ten times or more. In TCRdb, the 5' RACE reads were re-called with MiXCR into one record per CDR3 protein. Here the sample spans some 460,000 distinct CDR3 sequences, 14% being singletons. The CDR3 is made up of 13 amino acids. Looked up from germline, CDR1 is SQVTM and CDR2 is ANQGSEA. The junction had 5 bases not matched to a gene; V was cut back by 7 bases and J by 2 bases. The sample was also linked to a second study, of yellow fever vaccine responses in identical twins.

The origin of this receptor is a woman under 30 in good health. Sequencing was carried out using CD4+ T cells sorted from blood. The chain recombines TRBV29-1 with TRBJ2-1, with 7 bases matching TRBD1. The DNA of the CDR3 is TGCAGCGCTAGACAGGGCCCCTACAATGAGCAGTTCTTC. This sequence encodes CSARQGPYNEQFF.